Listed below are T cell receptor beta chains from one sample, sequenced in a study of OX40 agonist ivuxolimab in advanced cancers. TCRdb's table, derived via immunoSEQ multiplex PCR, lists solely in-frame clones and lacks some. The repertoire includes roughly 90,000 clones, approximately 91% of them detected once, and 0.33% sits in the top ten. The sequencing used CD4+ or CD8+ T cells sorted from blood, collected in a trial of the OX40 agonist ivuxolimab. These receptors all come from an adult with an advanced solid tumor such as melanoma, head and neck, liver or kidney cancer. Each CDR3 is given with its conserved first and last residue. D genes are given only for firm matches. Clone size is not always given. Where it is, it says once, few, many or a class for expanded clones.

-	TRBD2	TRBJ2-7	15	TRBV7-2	CASSLGTSGKDEQYF	TGTGCCAGCAGCTTAGGGACTAGCGGGAAAGACGAGCAGTACTTC
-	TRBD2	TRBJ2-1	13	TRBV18	CASSPGTSDEQFF	TGTGCCAGCTCACCTGGGACTAGCGATGAGCAGTTCTTC
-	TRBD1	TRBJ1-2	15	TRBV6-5	CASRPPGGSGYGYTF	TGTGCCAGCAGACCTCCAGGGGGCTCGGGATATGGCTACACCTTC
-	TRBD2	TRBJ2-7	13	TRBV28	CASLNGTTYEQYF	TGTGCCAGCTTAAACGGGACTACCTACGAGCAGTACTTC
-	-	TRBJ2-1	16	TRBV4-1	CASSQDPTGSYNEQFF	TGCGCCAGCAGCCAAGACCCGACCGGCTCCTACAATGAGCAGTTCTTC
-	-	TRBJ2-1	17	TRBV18	CASSPPGRQGKYNEQFF	TGTGCCAGCTCACCACCTGGCCGTCAGGGGAAGTACAATGAGCAGTTCTTC
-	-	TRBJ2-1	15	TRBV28	CASSFAGLLYNEQFF	TGTGCCAGCAGTTTCGCAGGACTACTCTACAATGAGCAGTTCTTC
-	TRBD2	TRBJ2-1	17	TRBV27	CASSLKPPSGRVDEQFF	TGTGCCAGCAGTCTGAAACCCCCTAGCGGGAGGGTTGATGAGCAGTTCTTC
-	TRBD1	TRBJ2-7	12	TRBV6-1	CASRTGDYEQYF	TGTGCCAGTAGGACAGGAGACTACGAGCAGTACTTC
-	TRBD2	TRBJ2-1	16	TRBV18	CASSPTSGSDYNEQFF	TGTGCCAGCTCACCCACTAGCGGGAGTGACTACAATGAGCAGTTCTTC
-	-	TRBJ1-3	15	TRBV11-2	CASSFLAGLGNTIYF	TGTGCCAGCAGCTTTCTGGCAGGGTTGGGAAACACCATATATTTT
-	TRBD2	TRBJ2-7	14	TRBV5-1	CASSWASGSYEQYF	TGCGCCAGCAGCTGGGCTAGCGGGAGCTACGAGCAGTACTTC
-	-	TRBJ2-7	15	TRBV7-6	CASSPLRGQNYEQYF	TGTGCCAGCAGCCCCCTCCGAGGACAGAACTACGAGCAGTACTTC
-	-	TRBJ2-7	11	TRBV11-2	CASSLTREQYF	TGTGCCAGCAGCTTAACTCGAGAGCAGTACTTC
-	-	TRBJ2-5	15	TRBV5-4	CASSLAGAVRETQYF	TGTGCCAGCAGCTTGGCCGGGGCGGTCCGTGAGACCCAGTACTTC
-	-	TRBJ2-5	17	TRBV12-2	CASRLGTSGSTQETQYF	TGTGCAAGTCGCTTGGGGACTAGCGGGAGCACCCAAGAGACCCAGTACTTC
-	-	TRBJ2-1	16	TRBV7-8	CASSSPPGRSYNEQFF	TGTGCCAGCAGTTCCCCCCCCGGGAGATCATACAATGAGCAGTTCTTC
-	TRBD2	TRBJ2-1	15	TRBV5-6	CASRLRGLAGNEQFF	TGTGCCAGCAGGCTCCGGGGACTAGCGGGCAATGAGCAGTTCTTC
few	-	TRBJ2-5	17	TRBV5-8	CASSSIPGHTYQETQYF	TGTGCCAGCAGCTCCATTCCGGGACACACGTACCAAGAGACCCAGTACTTC
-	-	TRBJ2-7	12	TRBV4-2	CASSQDRYEQYF	TGTGCCAGCAGCCAAGATCGCTACGAGCAGTACTTC
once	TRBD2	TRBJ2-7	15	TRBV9	CASSVEPSGIYEQYF	TGTGCCAGCAGCGTAGAGCCTAGCGGCATTTACGAGCAGTACTTC
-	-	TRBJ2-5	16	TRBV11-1	CASSPRMRGPQETQYF	TGTGCCAGCAGCCCGCGGATGAGGGGCCCCCAAGAGACCCAGTACTTC
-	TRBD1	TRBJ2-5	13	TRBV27	CASSLQGQETQYF	TGTGCCAGCAGTCTACAGGGGCAAGAGACCCAGTACTTC
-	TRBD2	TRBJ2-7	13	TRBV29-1	CSALAGTTGEQYF	TGCAGCGCCCTAGCGGGCACAACGGGGGAGCAGTACTTC
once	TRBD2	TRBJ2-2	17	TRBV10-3	CAISGLAGGSDTGELFF	TGTGCCATCAGCGGACTAGCGGGAGGATCGGACACCGGGGAGCTGTTTTTT
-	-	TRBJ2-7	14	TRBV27	CASRERGRAYEQYF	TGTGCCAGCCGAGAAAGGGGCCGAGCCTACGAGCAGTACTTC
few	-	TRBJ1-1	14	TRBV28	CASSAGTSGTEAFF	TGTGCCAGCAGTGCTGGGACTTCGGGCACTGAAGCTTTCTTT